The next 30 T cell receptor beta chains were all read from a single sample in a study of blood T cell repertoires in COVID-19. Profiled with immunoSEQ multiplex PCR; TCRdb holds only in-frame clones, not every one. The table lists 75,000 to 95,000 clones, roughly 72% of them singletons. The specimen sequenced was peripheral blood. These receptors were taken from an older woman in a cohort sampled during active or convalescent COVID-19.

The chain has TRBV7-2 and TRBJ2-1; D gene uncertain. The V gene lost 5 bases and the J gene lost 0 bases, with 11 bases spanning the gap. Germline V gene sequence: CDR1 SGHTA, CDR2 FQGNSA. The CDR3 loop spans 15 amino acids. CDR3 residues: CASSLDGDSYNEQFF. Written as DNA, the CDR3 is TGTGCCAGCAGCCTAGACGGTGACTCCTACAATGAGCAGTTCTTC. The full variable domain, completed using reference TRBV7-2 and TRBJ2-1, is GAGVSQSPSNKVTEKGKDVELRCDPISGHTALYWYRQSLGQGLEFLIYFQGNSAPDKSGLPSDRFSAERTGGSVSTLTIQRTQQEDSAVYLCASSLDGDSYNEQFFGPGTRLTVL.

This clone was recorded a few times. The V gene is TRBV5-1, the J gene TRBJ1-1, with 11 bases fitting TRBD1. The CDR3 is made up of 15 amino acids. V lost 4 bases and J lost 5; bases outside the gene matches: 7. Germline CDR1 SGHRS, CDR2 YFSETQ. CDR3 bases: TGCGCCAGCAGCACAGGACAGGGGGCAAAAACTGAAGCTTTCTTT. It specifies CASSTGQGAKTEAFF.

The V and J genes are TRBV20-1 and TRBJ1-2, with unresolved D. From germline, CDR1 is DFQATT and CDR2 SNEGSKA (reference sequence). Trimming pared 1 base from V and 7 bases from J, leaving 7 bases between. The CDR3 contains 11 residues. In DNA form, the CDR3 reads TGCAGTGCTAGAGTTACGAGTGGCTACACCTTC. Protein product: CSARVTSGYTF.

V gene TRBV11-2 combines with J gene TRBJ2-3; D is possibly TRBD1 (6 bases). The CDR3 loop spans 13 amino acids. Between the trimmed V and J ends, which lost 4 bases and 9 bases, there was a span of 14 bases. Germline CDR1 is SGHAT and CDR2 is FQNNGV. The CDR3 nucleotides read TGTGCCAGCAGCTCCGACAGGTTTGGCACGCAGTATTTT. It codes for CASSSDRFGTQYF.

This chain joins TRBV2 and TRBJ1-6; maybe TRBD1 (6 bases). CDR1 is SNHLY, CDR2 FYNNEI, per germline. The CDR3 runs to 15 residues. The V end lost 2 bases, the J end lost 7 bases, and 12 bases lay between the germline ends. The CDR3 bases are TGTGCCAGCAGTGAAAGAAGCAGGGGCAATTCACCCCTCCACTTT. Its protein is CASSERSRGNSPLHF.

To note about this clone: A read error may account for a junction end that differs from germline. The chain employs TRBV10-3 and TRBJ1-5, with unresolved D. The CDR3 length is 16 residues. The germline V gene has CDR1 ENHRY and CDR2 SYGVKD. CDR3 in amino acids: CVISESAGVGNQPQHF. DNA of the CDR3: TGTGTCATCAGTGAGTCTGCCGGGGTGGGCAATCAGCCCCAGCATTTT.

Many counts were recorded for this clone. The chain uses TRBV5-6 and TRBJ1-6; 10 nucleotides match TRBD1. V lost 4 bases to trimming and J lost 8 bases; unmatched junction nucleotides: 6. The germline V gene has CDR1 SGHDT and CDR2 YYEEEE. CDR3 size: 15 residues. The CDR3 DNA is TGTGCCAGCAGCGCCGGACAGGGGGGTTATTCACCCCTCCACTTT. Its translation is CASSAGQGGYSPLHF.

V gene TRBV6-2 or TRBV6-3 combines with J gene TRBJ2-3, with 10 nucleotides matching TRBD2. Germline V gives CDR1 MNHEY, CDR2 SVGEGT. This CDR3 contains 20 residues. V shed 5 bases and J 0 bases; nucleotides not matched to a gene: 17. The CDR3 DNA follows: TGTGCCAGCAGTCCACTCCCTAGCGGGGGAGATCTGGAGAGCACAGATACGCAGTATTTT. Translation gives CASSPLPSGGDLESTDTQYF.

This chain uses TRBV19 with TRBJ1-1, with D perhaps TRBD1 (6 bases). The V gene's germline CDR1 is LNHDA and CDR2 SQIVND (reference sequence). Trimming cost V 6 bases and J 4 bases, with 15 bases left between them. This CDR3 contains 14 residues. For the CDR3, the DNA is TGTGCCAGTAGAGCCAGGGGTGTCGGCACTGAAGCTTTCTTT. Protein product: CASRARGVGTEAFF. Full variable domain (missing parts from reference TRBV19 and TRBJ1-1): DGGITQSPKYLFRKEGQNVTLSCEQNLNHDAMYWYRQDPGQGLRLIYYSQIVNDFQKGDIAEGYSVSREKKESFPLTVTSAQKNPTAFYLCASRARGVGTEAFFGQGTRLTVV.

This rearrangement joins TRBV7-2 to TRBJ2-3; D is perhaps TRBD1 (6 bases). Germline values: CDR1 SGHTA, CDR2 FQGNSA. The CDR3 runs 16 residues. The ends were cut back, 2 bases at V and 0 bases at J, with 12 bases in the middle. The CDR3 protein is CASSLFVGASTDTQYF. DNA for the CDR3: TGTGCCAGCAGCTTATTCGTGGGGGCTAGCACAGATACGCAGTATTTT.

This clone was seen a few times. The V gene is TRBV19, the J gene TRBJ1-6, with 12 bases fitting TRBD1. J lost 9 bases, V lost 4 bases, and 7 bases had no gene match. The CDR3 loop spans 16 amino acids. Germline V gene lookup returns CDR1 LNHDA and CDR2 SQIVND (reference sequence). The CDR3 bases are TGTGCCAGTAGTAAGACCGGGACAGGGGGCTTTTCACCCCTCCACTTT. This codes for CASSKTGTGGFSPLHF.

V usage is TRBV5-1 and J usage is TRBJ1-1; 9 bases are a match to TRBD1. With 0 bases clipped from V and 11 bases from J, the junction kept 11 bases outside the gene matches. Germline values: CDR1 SGHRS, CDR2 YFSETQ. The CDR3 is 15 residues long. The CDR3, as DNA: TGCGCCAGCAGCTTGGGGACAGGGGATCCGACGAGGGCTTTCTTT. Translating gives CASSLGTGDPTRAFF.

V usage is TRBV5-1 and J usage is TRBJ2-7, with 7 bases that match TRBD2. The CDR3 loop spans 16 amino acids. Germline CDR1 reads SGHRS; CDR2 reads YFSETQ. With 0 bases clipped from V and 0 bases from J, the junction kept 6 bases outside the gene matches. CDR3 DNA: TGCGCCAGCAGCTTGGCCAATGCGGGAGCCTCCTACGAGCAGTACTTC. Its protein product is CASSLANAGASYEQYF.

The genes are TRBV6-6 and TRBJ2-7, with TRBD1 identical over 8 bases. The CDR3 contains 15 residues. V shed 4 bases, J shed 9 bases, and the junction held 14 bases outside the gene matches. Germline V CDR1 and CDR2: MNHNY, SVGAGI (reference sequence). The CDR3 sequence: CASSSSGTGLPWQYF. CDR3 nucleotide sequence: TGTGCCAGCAGTTCGTCCGGGACAGGATTACCATGGCAGTACTTC.

In DNA form, the CDR3 reads TGTGCCAGCAGCTCCTCCGGGACAGGGCAAAAACTGTTTTTT. Its translation: CASSSSGTGQKLFF. V and J are TRBV13 and TRBJ1-4; 9 positions match TRBD1. Germline V gene sequence: CDR1 PRHDT, CDR2 FYEKMQ (reference sequence). The CDR3 spans 14 residues. Trimming cost V 4 bases and J 9 bases; bases outside gene matches: 6.

This rearrangement joins TRBV5-1 to TRBJ2-5; TRBD1 aligns across 7 bases. The CDR3 contains 16 residues. Germline V CDR1 and CDR2: SGHRS, YFSETQ. After removal of 0 bases from V and 1 base from J, the junction contained 6 bases not matched to a gene. The DNA for the CDR3 is TGCGCCAGCAGCTTGGCCCACACAGGGGCCCAAGAGACCCAGTACTTC. Encoded protein: CASSLAHTGAQETQYF.

The V call is TRBV6-6, the J call TRBJ1-5; D unclear. Germline assignment: CDR1 MNHNY and CDR2 SVGAGI (reference sequence). The CDR3 loop spans 13 amino acids. V shed 2 bases and J shed 4 bases, with 6 bases lying between them. CDR3 sequence (DNA): TGTGCCAGCAGTTACGGAGGGAATCAGCCCCAGCATTTT. This encodes CASSYGGNQPQHF.

The chain couples TRBV3-1 (or the pseudogene TRBV3-2) to TRBJ1-2; TRBD1 agrees at 8 bases. Trimming removed 4 bases from V and 8 bases from J; junction bases left unmatched: 12. The CDR3 is 15 amino acids. Germline values: CDR1 LGHDT, CDR2 YNNKEL (reference sequence). Here the CDR3 reads CASSPGTGRTWGYTF. CDR3 nucleotide sequence: TGTGCCAGCAGCCCAGGGACAGGACGGACGTGGGGCTACACCTTC.

This clone was counted once. The CDR3 protein is CAWSNPQGVDKNIQYF. DNA for the CDR3: TGTGCCTGGAGTAATCCACAGGGCGTGGACAAAAACATTCAGTACTTC. The V gene is TRBV30, the J gene TRBJ2-4; maybe TRBD1 (6 bases). The CDR3 covers 16 residues. Trimming left V 2 bases short and J 3 bases short, with 17 bases between. Germline V gives CDR1 GTSNPN, CDR2 SVGIG (reference sequence).

This clone was counted a few times. The rearrangement joins TRBV7-8 to TRBJ1-5; 7 nucleotides align to TRBD1. This CDR3 is 16 amino acids long. The junction had 7 bases not matched to a gene; V was cut back by 1 base and J by 4 bases. The germline gives CDR1 SGHVS, CDR2 FQNEAQ. The CDR3 DNA is TGTGCCAGCAGCTTAGGGGACAGACGGTCTAATCAGCCCCAGCATTTT. Translation gives CASSLGDRRSNQPQHF.

J is TRBJ1-2 and V is TRBV29-1; 9 nucleotides align to TRBD1. The V segment lost 6 bases and the J segment 5 bases; nucleotides outside the gene matches: 7. This CDR3 has 13 amino acids. CDR1 SQVTM and CDR2 ANQGSEA come from the germline V gene. The CDR3 here is CSVAPGTGYGYTF. The CDR3 bases are TGCAGCGTGGCCCCCGGGACAGGGTATGGCTACACCTTC.

The chain joins TRBV19 to TRBJ2-7; possibly TRBD1 for D (6 bases). Germline V lookup: CDR1 LNHDA, CDR2 SQIVND (reference sequence). The CDR3 is 14 residues long. Trimming cost V 1 base and J 0 bases, with 7 bases left between them. The CDR3 nucleotides read TGTGCCAGTAGTATAGCCAGGGGCTCCTACGAGCAGTACTTC. It translates to CASSIARGSYEQYF.

The V gene is TRBV9, the J gene TRBJ2-2; D is perhaps TRBD2 (7 bases). Trimming removed 4 bases from V and 1 base from J, with 14 bases in between. This CDR3 comprises 16 residues. Germline V gene sequence: CDR1 SGDLS, CDR2 YYNGEE. DNA of the CDR3: TGTGCCAGCAGCCCACGAGGGGGGGGGAACACCGGGGAGCTGTTTTTT. This gives the protein CASSPRGGGNTGELFF. The full variable domain, rest sourced from reference TRBV9 and TRBJ2-2, is DSGVTQTPKHLITATGQRVTLRCSPRSGDLSVYWYQQSLDQGLQFLIQYYNGEERAKGNILERFSAQQFPDLHSELNLSSLELGDSALYFCASSPRGGGNTGELFFGEGSRLTVL.

The chain is built from TRBV6-2 or TRBV6-3 and TRBJ1-5, with D possibly TRBD1 on 6 matching bases. V lost 2 bases and J lost 6, with 11 bases in between. CDR1 is MNHEY, CDR2 SVGEGT, per germline. CDR3 length: 14 amino acids. The CDR3 DNA sequence: TGTGCCAGCAGTTACGGGGGGGGCGGTCAGCCCCAGCATTTT. This encodes CASSYGGGGQPQHF.

CDR3 nucleotides: TGTGCCAGCAGCTTGGTTGATAGCTCCTACGAGCAGTACTTC. It is translated as CASSLVDSSYEQYF. The V gene is TRBV5-4, the J gene TRBJ2-7; D unclear. V gave up 0 bases and J gave up 0 bases, with 7 bases separating them. The CDR3 loop spans 14 amino acids. Germline V gene sequence: CDR1 SGHNT, CDR2 YYREEE (reference sequence).

This chain uses TRBV6-5 with TRBJ1-1; D ambiguous. The germline V and J ends were trimmed by 2 bases and 4 bases, with 11 bases remaining between them. Germline CDR1 reads MNHEY; CDR2 reads SVGAGI. The CDR3 extends over 14 amino acids. The CDR3 loop is CASSYGELGTEAFF. The CDR3 nucleotides read TGTGCCAGCAGTTACGGGGAGTTGGGCACTGAAGCTTTCTTT.

About this clone: Other DNA sequences from this sample encode an identical CDR3 as well. The rearrangement links TRBV14 to TRBJ1-6; D is perhaps TRBD1 (5 bases). CDR1 and CDR2 from the germline V gene are SGHDN and FVKESK. This CDR3 has 14 residues. V dropped 0 bases and J dropped 7 bases, with 7 bases sitting between them. The CDR3 DNA follows: TGTGCCAGCAGCCAAGACGGGGGAAATTCACCCCTCCACTTT. It codes for CASSQDGGNSPLHF.

The chain recombines TRBV7-3 with TRBJ2-3, with TRBD1 as a possible D gene (6 bases). The V and J ends lost 3 bases and 4 bases respectively, with 11 bases between them. The V gene's germline CDR1 is SGHTA and CDR2 FQGTGA. This CDR3 region has 14 residues. CDR3 loop: CASSFGGAADTQYF. The CDR3 nucleotides read TGTGCCAGCAGCTTTGGGGGCGCTGCAGATACGCAGTATTTT.

The gene calls are TRBV5-1 and TRBJ2-5; 10 bases map to TRBD1. Germline CDR1 is SGHRS and CDR2 is YFSETQ. The CDR3 contains 17 residues. The V segment lost 0 bases and the J segment 1 base; nucleotides outside the gene matches: 6. The chain's CDR3 is CASSLAGTGATQETQYF. The CDR3, as DNA: TGCGCCAGCAGCTTGGCGGGGACAGGGGCCACCCAAGAGACCCAGTACTTC.

The V call is TRBV6-2 or TRBV6-3, the J call TRBJ1-1; D is uncertain. With 6 bases removed from V and 7 bases from J, the gap between germline ends came to 9 bases. The CDR3 covers 11 residues. Germline V CDR1 and CDR2: MNHEY, SVGEGT. CDR3 residues: CASSYFIEAFF. As DNA, the CDR3 is TGTGCCAGCAGCTATTTTATTGAAGCTTTCTTT.